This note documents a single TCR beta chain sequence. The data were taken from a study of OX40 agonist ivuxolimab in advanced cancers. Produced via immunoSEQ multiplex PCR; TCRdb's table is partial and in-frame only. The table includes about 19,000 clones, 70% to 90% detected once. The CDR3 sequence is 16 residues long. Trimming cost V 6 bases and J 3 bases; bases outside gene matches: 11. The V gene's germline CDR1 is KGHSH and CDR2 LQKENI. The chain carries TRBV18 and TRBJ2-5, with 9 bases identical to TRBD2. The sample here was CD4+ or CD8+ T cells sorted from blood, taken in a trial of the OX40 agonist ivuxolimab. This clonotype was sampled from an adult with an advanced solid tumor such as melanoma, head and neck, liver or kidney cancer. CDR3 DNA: TGTGCCAGCTCTCTCTGGACTAGCGTAGGAGAAGAGACCCAGTACTTC. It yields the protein CASSLWTSVGEETQYF. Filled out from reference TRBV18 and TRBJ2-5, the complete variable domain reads NAGVMQNPRHLVRRRGQEARLRCSPMKGHSHVYWYRQLPEEGLKFMVYLQKENIIDESGMPKERFSAEFPKEGPSILRIQQVVRGDSAAYFCASSLWTSVGEETQYFGPGTRLLVL.